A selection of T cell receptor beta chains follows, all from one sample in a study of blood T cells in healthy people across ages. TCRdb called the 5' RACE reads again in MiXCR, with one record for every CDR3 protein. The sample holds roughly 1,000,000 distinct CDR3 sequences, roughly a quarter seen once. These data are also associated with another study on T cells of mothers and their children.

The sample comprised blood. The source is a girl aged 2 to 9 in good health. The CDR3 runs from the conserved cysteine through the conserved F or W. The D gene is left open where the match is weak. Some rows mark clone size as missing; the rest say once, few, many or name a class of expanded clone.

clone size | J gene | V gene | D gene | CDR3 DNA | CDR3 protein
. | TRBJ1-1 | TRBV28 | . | TGTGCCAGCAGTTTGCGACTAATGCCCCAGACTGAAGCTTTCTTT | CASSLRLMPQTEAFF
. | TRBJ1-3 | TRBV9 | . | TGTGCCAGCAGCGTAACCCCACCGACAGACTTCTCTGGAAACACCATATATTTT | CASSVTPPTDFSGNTIYF
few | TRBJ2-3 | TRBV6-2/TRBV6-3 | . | TGTGCCAGCGGGGGGTCCGGCACAGATACGCAGTATTTT | CASGGSGTDTQYF
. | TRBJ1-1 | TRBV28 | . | TGTGCCAGCAGTTTAGTCGGGAAAGAAGCTTTCTTT | CASSLVGKEAFF
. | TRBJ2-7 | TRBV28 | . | TGTGCCAGCAGTGGGAGCGGTTCACCTACCTACGAGCAGTACTTC | CASSGSGSPTYEQYF
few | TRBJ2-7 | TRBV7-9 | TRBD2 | TGTGCCAGCAGCTTAGCCGGCGGGGCTAGCGGTGATTACTACGAGCAGTACTTC | CASSLAGGASGDYYEQYF
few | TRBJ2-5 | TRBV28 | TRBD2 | TGTGCCAGCAATGAATATAGCGGGATGAGAAAGACCCAGTACTTC | CASNEYSGMRKTQYF
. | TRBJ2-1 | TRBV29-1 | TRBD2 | TGCAGCGTCGACCAGCGGGATGAGAGCAATGAGCAGTTCTTC | CSVDQRDESNEQFF
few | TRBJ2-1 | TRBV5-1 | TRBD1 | TGCGCCAGCAGCTCCGGACAGGGTCGGAATGAGCAGTTCTTC | CASSSGQGRNEQFF
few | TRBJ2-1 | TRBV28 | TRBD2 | TGTGCCAGCAGTTTAGGTCTGCGGGAGGTGGGGGATGAGCAGTTCTTC | CASSLGLREVGDEQFF
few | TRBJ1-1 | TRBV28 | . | TGTGCCAGCAGTTTCCTTGGGTTTAACACTGAAGCTTTCTTT | CASSFLGFNTEAFF
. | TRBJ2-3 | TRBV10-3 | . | TGTGCCATCAGTGATGACCGCCACACCCCAGATACGCAGTATTTT | CAISDDRHTPDTQYF
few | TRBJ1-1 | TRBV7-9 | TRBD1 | TGTGCCAGCAGCTTGGGCAGGGGGGTTTACACTGAAGCTTTCTTT | CASSLGRGVYTEAFF
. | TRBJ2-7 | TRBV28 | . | TGTGCCAGCAGTTTACGAGCCAGGAACTACGAGCAGTACTTC | CASSLRARNYEQYF
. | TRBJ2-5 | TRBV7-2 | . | TGTGCCAGCAGCTTATGGGAAGTAGAGGGGACCCAGTACTTC | CASSLWEVEGTQYF
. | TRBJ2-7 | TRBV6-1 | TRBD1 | TGTGCCAGCCTGGGACAGGGAAAGAGCGAGCAGTACTTC | CASLGQGKSEQYF
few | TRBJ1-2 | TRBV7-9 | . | TGTGCCAGCAGCTCCGGGAGGACGGATGGCTACACCTTC | CASSSGRTDGYTF
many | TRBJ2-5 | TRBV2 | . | TGTGCCAGCAATGAGGAGACCCAGTACTTC | CASNEETQYF
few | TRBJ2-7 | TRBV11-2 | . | TGTGCCAGCAGCCCAGCGGAGGCGGTCACCTACGAGCAGTACTTC | CASSPAEAVTYEQYF
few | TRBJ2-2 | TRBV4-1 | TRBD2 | TGCGCCAGCAGCCTAAAGGGTGGGGGAGGGTCCCCCGGGGAGCTGTTTTTT | CASSLKGGGGSPGELFF
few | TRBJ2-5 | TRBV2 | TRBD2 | TGTGCCAGCGCAAGGAGGGGTTCGGGAGGGACCCAGTACTTC | CASARRGSGGTQYF
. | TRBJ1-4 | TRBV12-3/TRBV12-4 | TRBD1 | TGTGCCAGCAGCCCCGGGACAGGCTTTGCAACTAATGAAAAACTGTTTTTT | CASSPGTGFATNEKLFF
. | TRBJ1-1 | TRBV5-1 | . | TGCGCCAGCAGCTTGGGGGATACAACGAGGCCTGAAGCTTTCTTT | CASSLGDTTRPEAFF
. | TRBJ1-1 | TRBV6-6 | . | TGTGCCAGCGATGTGGGGGGTGCATTGTTTGTGACTGAAGCTTTCTTT | CASDVGGALFVTEAFF
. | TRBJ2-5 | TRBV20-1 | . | TGCAGTGCTAGAGACTACCCGGTCGCGGAGACCCAGTACTTC | CSARDYPVAETQYF
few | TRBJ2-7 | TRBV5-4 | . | TGTGCCAGCAGCTTGTATGCGGGGGCCGGAGACGAGCAGTACTTC | CASSLYAGAGDEQYF
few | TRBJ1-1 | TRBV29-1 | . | TGCAGCGTTGAAGATCTGGAGAACACTGAAGCTTTCTTT | CSVEDLENTEAFF
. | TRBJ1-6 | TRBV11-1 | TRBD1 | TGTGCCAGCAGACAACAGGGGTTTAATTCACCCCTCCACTTT | CASRQQGFNSPLHF
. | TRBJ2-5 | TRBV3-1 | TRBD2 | TGTGCCAGCAGTCGCTTCACTAGCGGCCAAGAGACCCAGTACTTC | CASSRFTSGQETQYF
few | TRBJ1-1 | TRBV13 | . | TGTGCCAGCAGCCGATCAGAGGCCACTGAAGCTTTCTTT | CASSRSEATEAFF
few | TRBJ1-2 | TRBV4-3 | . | TGCGCCAGCAGCCAGTGGACAGAGCATAACTATGGCTACACCTTC | CASSQWTEHNYGYTF
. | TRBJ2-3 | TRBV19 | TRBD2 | TGTGCCAGTAGTATAAACCTAGCGGGGGGAGCGTATACGCAGTATTTT | CASSINLAGGAYTQYF
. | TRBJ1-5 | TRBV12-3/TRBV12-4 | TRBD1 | TGTGCCAGCAGCCGGACAGGGAAGGAAATAGGCAATCAGCCCCAGCATTTT | CASSRTGKEIGNQPQHF
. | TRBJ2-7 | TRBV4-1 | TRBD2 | TGCGCCAGCAGCCAACAACCCGGGACTAGCGCCTACGAGCAGTACTTC | CASSQQPGTSAYEQYF
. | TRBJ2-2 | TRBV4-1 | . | TGCGCCAGCAGCCACATGAACACCGGGGAGCTGTTTTTT | CASSHMNTGELFF
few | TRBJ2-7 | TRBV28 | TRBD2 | TGTGCCAGCAGTACTAGCGGGATTTACTACGAGCAGTACTTC | CASSTSGIYYEQYF
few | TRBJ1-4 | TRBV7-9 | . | TGTGCCAGCAGCCCCCTTCGCGTCCGAGGGGGACTGTTTTTT | CASSPLRVRGGLFF
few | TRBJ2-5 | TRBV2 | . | TGTGCCAGCAGTCTTTCGCAGGAGGAGACCCAGTACTTC | CASSLSQEETQYF
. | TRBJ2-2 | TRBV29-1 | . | TGCAGCGTTACGCTAGAGAACACCGGGGAGCCGTTTTTT | CSVTLENTGEPFF
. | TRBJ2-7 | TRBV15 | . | TGTGCCACCAGCATCGAGGGGACCTACGAGCAGTACTTC | CATSIEGTYEQYF
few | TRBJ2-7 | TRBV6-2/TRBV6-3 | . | TGTGCCAGCAGGACGACAGGTGGTGGCTACGAGCAGTACTTC | CASRTTGGGYEQYF
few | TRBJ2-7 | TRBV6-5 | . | TGTGCCAGCAGGCACTCTACCTCCTACGAGCAGTACTTC | CASRHSTSYEQYF
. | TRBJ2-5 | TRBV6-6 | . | TGTGCCGGTAGTCTACAGGGAGTAACAGAGACCCAGTACTTC | CAGSLQGVTETQYF
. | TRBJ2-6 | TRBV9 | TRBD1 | TGTGCCAGCAGCGCGCCAATCCCGGGACAGGGGACTGGGGCCAACGTCCTGACTTTC | CASSAPIPGQGTGANVLTF
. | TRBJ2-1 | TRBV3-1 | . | TGTGCCAGCGAGGGGCCGAGCGATTACAATGAGCAGTTCTTC | CASEGPSDYNEQFF
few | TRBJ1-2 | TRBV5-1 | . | TGCGCCAGCAGCTTGTCCGTGGAATACTATGGCTACACCTTC | CASSLSVEYYGYTF
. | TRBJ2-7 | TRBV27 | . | TGTGCCAGCTCGCGCGCAACTCTGGGCTCCTACGAGCAGTACTTC | CASSRATLGSYEQYF
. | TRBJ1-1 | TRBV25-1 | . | TGTGCCAGCAGTGAAGCCTACGGACAGAACACTGAAGCTTTCTTT | CASSEAYGQNTEAFF
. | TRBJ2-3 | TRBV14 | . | TGTGCCAGCAGCCCAAACCAGTTTCGCACAGATACGCAGTATTTT | CASSPNQFRTDTQYF
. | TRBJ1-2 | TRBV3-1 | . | TGTGCCAGCAGCCAGGTCGTTTACTATGGCTACACCTTC | CASSQVVYYGYTF
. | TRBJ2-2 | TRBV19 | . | TGTGCCAGTAATGGGGACGGAAACACCGGGGAGCTGTTTTTT | CASNGDGNTGELFF
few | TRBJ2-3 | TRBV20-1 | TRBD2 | TGCAGTGCCCGGACTAGCGGGAGCTCAGATACGCAGTATTTT | CSARTSGSSDTQYF
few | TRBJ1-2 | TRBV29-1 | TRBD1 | TGCAGCGTTGAAACAGGGGACGCCTATGGCTACACCTTC | CSVETGDAYGYTF
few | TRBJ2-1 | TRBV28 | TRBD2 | TGTGCCAGCAGTTTAGGACTAGCGGGAGCGGTTGAGCAGTTCTTC | CASSLGLAGAVEQFF
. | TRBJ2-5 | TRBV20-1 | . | TGCAGTGCCAGGAGAGGGTTCGTTTACCAAGAGACCCAGTACTTC | CSARRGFVYQETQYF